Presented here are 3 T cell receptor beta chains from one specimen sequenced in a study of blood T cell repertoires in COVID-19 (dated by TCRdb to 2020 to 2021). Library preparation was by the immunoSEQ multiplex PCR assay. TCRdb retrieved this table from immuneACCESS and kept in-frame rearrangements only. Not all clones are present; in checked studies, unresolved V genes account for under half, and no reason is known for the remainder. The sample table lists fewer than 250,000 clones, 65% to 85% of them with a count of one. The ten largest clones represent 7% to 10% of the sample. Input material: peripheral blood. The receptors originated from a woman in her forties or fifties with acute or convalescent COVID-19.

The chain is built from TRBV29-1 and TRBJ1-1; no reliable D call. The CDR3 sequence is 13 residues long. Trimming stripped 4 bases from V and 0 bases from J, with 9 bases between. The germline V gene has CDR1 SQVTM and CDR2 ANQGSEA. CDR3 in amino acids: CSVGGVMNTEAFF. Here the CDR3 DNA reads TGCAGCGTTGGAGGAGTGATGAACACTGAAGCTTTCTTT.

The rearrangement links TRBV19 to TRBJ1-2, with 7 positions matching TRBD1. This CDR3 comprises 13 residues. The J segment lost 8 bases and the V segment lost 3 bases, leaving 6 bases of the junction unmatched. The germline CDR1 and CDR2 sequences are LNHDA and SQIVND (reference sequence). CDR3 residues: CASSIRRGDGYTF. DNA for the CDR3: TGTGCCAGTAGTATTCGCAGGGGGGACGGCTACACCTTC.

The gene calls are TRBV24-1 and TRBJ1-5; 8 bases map to TRBD1. Germline loops: CDR1 KGHDR, CDR2 SFDVKD. V lost 3 bases to trimming and J lost 4 bases; unmatched junction nucleotides: 4. The CDR3 sequence is 15 residues long. The CDR3 coding sequence is TGTGCCACCAGTGATAAGACAGGGGCTAATCAGCCCCAGCATTTT. Protein: CATSDKTGANQPQHF.